Below are 5 T cell receptor beta chains sequenced from a single sample in a study of identical twins. TCRdb re-called the 5' RACE reads with MiXCR, one entry per CDR3 protein. In the table there are about 530,000 distinct CDR3 sequences, about a fifth of which are singletons. The data were also submitted as part of a second study, on yellow fever vaccine responses in identical twins.

Sequencing was carried out using CD4+ T cells sorted from blood. The origin of the receptors is a woman younger than 35 in good health.

This chain links TRBV11-2 with TRBJ2-2; no reliable D call. The CDR3 spans 13 residues. CDR1 and CDR2 (germline): SGHAT, FQNNGV. V was shortened by 4 bases and J by 3 bases, with 6 bases between the two germline ends. The CDR3 sequence is CASSYHYTGELFF. The CDR3 nucleotides read TGTGCCAGCAGCTACCACTACACCGGGGAGCTGTTTTTT.

This rearrangement joins TRBV7-9 to TRBJ2-2, with D possibly matching TRBD2 (5 bases). The CDR3 loop spans 15 amino acids. The germline gives CDR1 SEHNR, CDR2 FQNEAQ (reference sequence). The germline V and J ends were trimmed by 8 bases and 4 bases, with 17 bases remaining between them. CDR3 DNA sequence: TGTGCCAGCTACTTAGGCGGAGAGGGCACCGGGGAGCTGTTTTTT. It is translated as CASYLGGEGTGELFF. Using reference TRBV7-9 and TRBJ2-2 for the parts outside the CDR3, the full variable domain is DTGVSQNPRHKITKRGQNVTFRCDPISEHNRLYWYRQTLGQGPEFLTYFQNEAQLEKSRLLSDRFSAERPKGSFSTLEIQRTEQGDSAMYLCASYLGGEGTGELFFGEGSRLTVL.

The chain is built from TRBV3-1 and TRBJ1-5; D not certain. CDR3 length equals 14 residues. The germline CDR1 and CDR2 sequences are LGHDT and YNNKEL (reference sequence). The V end was cut by 0 bases, the J end by 2 bases, with 5 bases between. CDR3 amino acids: CASSQDPGNQPQHF. CDR3 nucleotides: TGTGCCAGCAGCCAAGACCCGGGCAATCAGCCCCAGCATTTT.

The chain recombines TRBV18 with TRBJ1-1; D remains unclear. The CDR3 is 16 residues long. Germline assignment: CDR1 KGHSH and CDR2 LQKENI. V shed 3 bases and J shed 0 bases, with 14 bases lying between them. The CDR3 here is CASSPAGIPMNTEAFF. The CDR3 nucleotides are TGTGCCAGCTCACCGGCGGGAATACCCATGAACACTGAAGCTTTCTTT.

The chain carries TRBV7-2 and TRBJ2-7; 10 nucleotides match TRBD2. The germline V gene has CDR1 SGHTA and CDR2 FQGNSA. V was pared by 1 base and J by 2 bases, with 8 bases of the junction left unmatched. This CDR3 is built from 17 residues. CDR3 residues: CASSLGLAGEGTYEQYF. Here the CDR3 DNA reads TGTGCCAGCAGCTTAGGGCTAGCGGGAGAGGGAACCTACGAGCAGTACTTC.